This T cell receptor beta chain was identified during a study of T cell changes during pregnancy in multiple sclerosis. Some clones are missing from TCRdb's copy, which holds only in-frame ones; the method was immunoSEQ multiplex PCR. The sample carries under 50,000 clones, 85% to 95% recorded once. The CDR3 extends over 20 amino acids. Sequences were derived from CD8+ T cells from peripheral blood mononuclear cells, sampled in the second trimester of pregnancy. The rearrangement joins TRBV21-1 to TRBJ1-5; the table assigns TRBD1, which was not confirmed against the DNA. TRBV21-1 is shown as a pseudogene. This receptor was identified in a female donor with multiple sclerosis, enrolled in a pregnancy study. The CDR3 bases are TGTGCCAGCAGCAAAGATCGAGAACAGGGGGCCCGCGAGGGCAATCAGCCCCAGCATTTT. Translation: CASSKDREQGAREGNQPQHF.